Listed below are T cell receptor beta chains from one sample, sequenced in a study of shared clonotypes between healthy human individuals. Profiled with immunoSEQ multiplex PCR; TCRdb holds only in-frame clones, not every one. The sample contains 2,500,000 or so clones, around 94% of which appear only once. Sequenced sample: naive CD4+ T cells sorted from blood. The receptors derive from a young man in good health. CDR3s leave out the opening cysteine and the closing phenylalanine or tryptophan.

V,length,J,CDR3
TRBV28,15,TRBJ1-5,ASSFNFRDASNQPQH
TRBV14,12,TRBJ1-5,ASSQLGSNQPQH
TRBV30,12,TRBJ1-1,AWSGQGDNTEAF
TRBV14,13,TRBJ1-1,ASSRTGHTNTEAF
TRBV2,12,TRBJ2-7,ASNRQLSSYEQY
TRBV28,14,TRBJ2-3,ASTPRGRRTFDTQY
TRBV30,14,TRBJ2-1,AWNKRLAGEYNEQF
TRBV5-6,14,TRBJ1-1,ASSLLTGVMNTEAF
TRBV30,11,TRBJ1-1,AWSRAEGFEAF
TRBV5-1,11,TRBJ2-7,ASSLDVTYEQY
TRBV11-3,13,TRBJ1-1,ASSDWGTDDTEAF
TRBV28,14,TRBJ1-5,ASSVGGSSSNQPQH
TRBV28,12,TRBJ2-5,ASSLWTGQETQY
TRBV7-2,13,TRBJ1-2,ASSIDGTGNYGYT
TRBV5-4,13,TRBJ2-1,ASSLRQAYDNEQF
TRBV28,14,TRBJ1-3,ASSSPGWTYGNTIY
TRBV5-4,13,TRBJ2-6,ASSLGGSGANVLT
TRBV19,14,TRBJ2-2,ASSRRDRTNTGELF
TRBV28,13,TRBJ1-2,ASSFVQAGDYGYT
TRBV4-1,14,TRBJ1-3,ASSQGGPGRGNTIY
TRBV11-3,14,TRBJ1-1,ASAPGRKSDNTEAF
TRBV4-1,13,TRBJ2-5,ASSQVLGQQETQY
TRBV4-1,15,TRBJ2-2,ASSQETTGFGGGELF
TRBV7-3,12,TRBJ1-3,ASSLTGTGNTIY
TRBV30,11,TRBJ2-5,AWSASSPETQY
TRBV27,12,TRBJ2-7,ASSETGGNYEQY
TRBV27,11,TRBJ1-2,ASSSGQGRGYT
TRBV28,14,TRBJ1-3,ASSFGGLVTGNTIY
TRBV9,13,TRBJ2-7,ASSVGPQGSYEQY
TRBV29-1,12,TRBJ1-2,SVVGSLGLYGYI
TRBV5-1,12,TRBJ2-7,ASSPRDSSYEQY
TRBV7-9,12,TRBJ1-6,ASSLDRGVSPLH
TRBV28,11,TRBJ2-7,ASSSQTYYEQY
TRBV5-4,15,TRBJ2-2,ASSLAAERMNTGELF
TRBV28,12,TRBJ1-1,ASSSQGLNTEAF
TRBV10-3,14,TRBJ1-2,AISESTQRQIYGYT
TRBV30,11,TRBJ2-7,AWAGTSSNEQY
TRBV18,11,TRBJ1-1,ASSPSGNTEAF
TRBV5-1,12,TRBJ1-2,ASSSGDRVMGYT
TRBV6-5,11,TRBJ1-1,ASSPWGNTEAF
TRBV25-1,13,TRBJ2-1,ASSVTSGTYNEQF
TRBV7-2,12,TRBJ2-3,ASSRRWDTDTQY
TRBV19,11,TRBJ1-5,ASAGTGGQPQH
TRBV20-1,6,TRBJ1-2,RTLGYT
TRBV21-1,12,TRBJ1-6,ASSKRDRGSPLH